This is a list of T cell receptor beta chains from one sample in a study of blood T cells in healthy people across ages. TCRdb reprocessed the 5' RACE reads via MiXCR and lists one record per CDR3 protein. This sample has 790,000 or so distinct CDR3 sequences; around 45% occur once, and the top ten carry less than 20%. Sequencing was performed on blood. The receptors were sampled from a man of 80 years or more in good health. Both conserved end residues are part of each CDR3. A D gene is named only where the DNA matches it firmly.

J gene | D gene | V gene | CDR3 protein
TRBJ1-1 | NA | TRBV18 | CASSPPGTEAFF
TRBJ1-6 | TRBD1 | TRBV20-1 | CSARDGQGSYNSPLHF
TRBJ1-1 | NA | TRBV12-3/TRBV12-4 | CASSLGAEAFF
TRBJ1-2 | NA | TRBV28 | CVSSTRGGYTF
TRBJ1-5 | NA | TRBV7-2 | CASSLESGRGQPQHF
TRBJ1-2 | NA | TRBV6-6 | CASSLTEDYGYTF
TRBJ2-5 | TRBD2 | TRBV12-3/TRBV12-4 | CASSFSGRKETQYF
TRBJ2-7 | TRBD1 | TRBV28 | CASSLDGTGTYEQYF
NA | NA | TRBV2 | CASSEAGGPYEQYF
TRBJ2-1 | NA | TRBV5-1 | CASSCQPVKGDEQFF
NA | NA | TRBV10-3 | CAISESSGAQVETQYF
TRBJ2-1 | TRBD2 | TRBV7-2 | CASSRPGRISYNEQFF
TRBJ2-5 | NA | TRBV28 | CASSHPQGSETQYF
TRBJ2-3 | TRBD2 | TRBV29-1 | CSVPFWASGKTDTQYF
TRBJ2-3 | TRBD2 | TRBV5-5 | CASSLEGTSGTDTQYF
TRBJ2-1 | NA | TRBV21-1 | CASSKEGHSGSQIYSEFF
TRBJ1-4 | NA | TRBV29-1 | CSVGDGASGKLFF
TRBJ2-5 | TRBD1 | TRBV20-1 | CSAEGQSMTQYF
NA | TRBD2 | TRBV12-3/TRBV12-4 | CASSLGRECEQYF
TRBJ2-1 | TRBD2 | TRBV9 | CASSVEDLRVLAGGRGSYNEQFF
TRBJ2-2 | NA | TRBV10-3 | CAISESERTTGELFF
TRBJ2-5 | NA | TRBV25-1 | CASSEPGPQETQYF
TRBJ2-3 | TRBD2 | TRBV12-3/TRBV12-4 | CASSLLASGGLDTQYF
TRBJ2-1 | NA | TRBV29-1 | CSPEQGNEQFF
TRBJ2-1 | NA | TRBV20-1 | CSASSEDEQFF
TRBJ2-1 | TRBD2 | TRBV18 | CASSPRLDRTSGGNEQFF
NA | NA | TRBV6-5 | CASSYQAAALTYEQYF